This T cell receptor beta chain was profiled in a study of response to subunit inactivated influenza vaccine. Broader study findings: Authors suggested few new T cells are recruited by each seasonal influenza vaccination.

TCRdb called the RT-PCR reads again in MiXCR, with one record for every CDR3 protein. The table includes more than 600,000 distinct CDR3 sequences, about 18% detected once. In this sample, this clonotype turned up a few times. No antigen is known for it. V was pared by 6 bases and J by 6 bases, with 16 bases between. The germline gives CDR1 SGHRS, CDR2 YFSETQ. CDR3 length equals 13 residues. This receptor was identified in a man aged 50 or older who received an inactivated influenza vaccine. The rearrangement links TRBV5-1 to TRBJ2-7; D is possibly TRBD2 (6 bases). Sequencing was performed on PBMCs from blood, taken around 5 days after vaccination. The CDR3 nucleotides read TGCGCCAGCACCAGCAATCAGGGACTCGAGCAGTACTTC. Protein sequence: CASTSNQGLEQYF.